These 18 T cell receptor beta chains share one sample of origin, sequenced in a study of blood T cell repertoires in COVID-19 (dated by TCRdb to 2020 to 2021). Library prep was done by the immunoSEQ multiplex PCR assay. What TCRdb holds here is the immuneACCESS table cut down to in-frame rearrangements. Part of the clones is not present; checked against another copy, under half of the missing clones reflect an unresolved V gene, and the others are unexplained. The sample records about 160,000 clones, roughly 80% of which are singletons. The leading ten clones occupy approximately 2.8% of the sample. The material sequenced was peripheral blood. The receptors here all came from a man between 65 and 80 years old with acute or convalescent COVID-19.

The chain couples TRBV5-4 to TRBJ2-7, with TRBD1 identical over 9 bases. In germline, CDR1 is SGHNT, CDR2 YYREEE (reference sequence). The CDR3 consists of 14 residues. J was trimmed by 6 bases and V by 0 bases; bases with no gene match: 4. The CDR3 coding sequence is TGTGCCAGCAGCTTGGGGGGACAGGGTACCGAGCAGTACTTC. Its translation: CASSLGGQGTEQYF.

The chain links TRBV6-1 to TRBJ2-6; 11 nucleotides line up with TRBD2. V shed 0 bases and J 1 base; nucleotides not matched to a gene: 5. Germline loops: CDR1 MNHNS, CDR2 SASEGT. This CDR3 spans 19 amino acids. CDR3 nucleotide sequence: TGTGCCAGCAGTGAAGCCGCACTAGCGGGAGTGTCTGGGGCCAACGTCCTGACTTTC. Protein product: CASSEAALAGVSGANVLTF.

V is TRBV6-7 and J is TRBJ2-7; 11 nucleotides line up with TRBD2. TRBV6-7 qualifies as an ORF whose function is uncertain. The CDR3 loop spans 17 amino acids. V was clipped by 2 bases and J by 2 bases; unmatched bases: 8. CDR3 region: CASSYASGGPTTYEQYF. The CDR3 DNA is TGTGCCAGCAGTTACGCTAGCGGGGGGCCCACAACCTACGAGCAGTACTTC.

In this sample, this clone turned up a few times. V and J are TRBV28 and TRBJ1-2; 8 nucleotides agree with TRBD1. The CDR3 is 14 amino acids. Germline V gene sequence: CDR1 MDHEN, CDR2 SYDVKM. J gave up 4 bases and V 2 bases, and 3 bases lay outside the gene matches. In DNA, the CDR3 is TGTGCCAGCAGTTTACTGGGACAGGTCTATGGCTACACCTTC. Its translation: CASSLLGQVYGYTF.

The chain carries TRBV2 and TRBJ1-4; perhaps TRBD1 as D (5 bases). Germline V lookup: CDR1 SNHLY, CDR2 FYNNEI. The germline V and J ends were trimmed by 4 bases and 5 bases, with 8 bases remaining between them. There are 13 residues in the CDR3. The CDR3 region is CASSGTRNEKLFF. DNA for the CDR3: TGTGCCAGCAGTGGGACAAGGAATGAAAAACTGTTTTTT.

The chain recombines TRBV12-3 or TRBV12-4 with TRBJ1-1; D call uncertain. V dropped 6 bases and J dropped 7 bases, with 12 bases sitting between them. The CDR3 has 12 residues. CDR3 sequence reads: CASRTLAREAFF. DNA for the CDR3: TGTGCCAGCAGAACGTTAGCCCGTGAAGCTTTCTTT.

The genes are TRBV5-1 and TRBJ2-3; TRBD2 matches 8 bases. Looked up from germline, CDR1 is SGHRS and CDR2 is YFSETQ. The CDR3 covers 16 residues. Losses at the gene ends were 0 bases for V and 0 bases for J; bases not matched to a gene: 3. In DNA form, the CDR3 reads TGCGCCAGCAGCTTGGGTAGCGGGGCTAGCACAGATACGCAGTATTTT. Its protein product is CASSLGSGASTDTQYF. The variable domain in full, with the rest retrieved from reference TRBV5-1 and TRBJ2-3, is KAGVTQTPRYLIKTRGQQVTLSCSPISGHRSVSWYQQTPGQGLQFLFEYFSETQRNKGNFPGRFSGRQFSNSRSEMNVSTLELGDSALYLCASSLGSGASTDTQYFGPGTRLTVL.

CDR3 sequence reads: CASSPGGRPYEQYF. Written as DNA, the CDR3 is TGTGCCAGCAGCCCAGGGGGGAGACCCTACGAGCAGTACTTC. V gene TRBV7-2 combines with J gene TRBJ2-7; D may be TRBD1 (7 bases). The CDR3 length is 14 residues. V was shortened by 5 bases and J by 2 bases, with 13 bases between the two germline ends. Germline loops: CDR1 SGHTA, CDR2 FQGNSA.

The J gene is TRBJ2-5, the V gene TRBV5-1; D unclear. Germline V gene data show CDR1 as SGHRS and CDR2 as YFSETQ. The CDR3 length is 14 residues. Trimming pared 4 bases from V and 4 bases from J, leaving 14 bases between. The CDR3 loop is CASSPTNGLETQYF. Written as DNA, the CDR3 is TGCGCCAGCAGCCCAACGAATGGCCTAGAGACCCAGTACTTC.

This clone was recorded only once. The CDR3 loop reads CASSLSGGAFDEQFF. The CDR3, as DNA: TGCGCCAGCAGCTTGAGCGGGGGGGCCTTCGATGAGCAGTTCTTC. The V gene is TRBV5-1, the J gene TRBJ2-1, with TRBD2 identical over 10 bases. The ends lost 1 base at V and 8 bases at J; junction bases unmatched: 6. Germline values: CDR1 SGHRS, CDR2 YFSETQ. This CDR3 comprises 15 residues.

This sequence joins TRBV6-1 and TRBJ1-2; D uncertain. Germline CDR1 MNHNS, CDR2 SASEGT. The CDR3 extends over 14 amino acids. V gave up 3 bases and J gave up 2 bases, with 10 bases separating them. The CDR3 sequence is CASSDLAANYGYTF. The CDR3, as DNA: TGTGCCAGCAGTGATCTTGCGGCCAACTATGGCTACACCTTC.

V is TRBV3-1 (or the pseudogene TRBV3-2) and J is TRBJ2-5; the match to TRBD2 covers 11 bases. V gave up 5 bases and J gave up 2 bases; unmatched junction bases: 4. Per the germline V gene, CDR1 is LGHDT and CDR2 is YNNKEL (reference sequence). CDR3 length equals 15 residues. The CDR3, as DNA: TGTGCCAGCAGCTACGGGACTAGCGGACAAGAGACCCAGTACTTC. It yields the protein CASSYGTSGQETQYF.

This clone has a handful of counts. This sequence joins TRBV7-9 and TRBJ1-2, with unresolved D. The germline V gene encodes CDR1 SEHNR and CDR2 FQNEAQ (reference sequence). V gave up 5 bases and J gave up 4 bases, with 11 bases separating them. This CDR3 comprises 13 residues. The CDR3, as DNA: TGTGCCAGCAGCCCCCTCATGGCCTATGGCTACACCTTC. It codes for CASSPLMAYGYTF. Based on the CDR3 plus reference TRBV7-9 and TRBJ1-2, the full variable domain is DTGVSQNPRHKITKRGQNVTFRCDPISEHNRLYWYRQTLGQGPEFLTYFQNEAQLEKSRLLSDRFSAERPKGSFSTLEIQRTEQGDSAMYLCASSPLMAYGYTFGSGTRLTVV.

The chain carries TRBV19 and TRBJ1-6; D unresolved. Germline CDR1 LNHDA, CDR2 SQIVND (reference sequence). V was clipped by 4 bases and J by 8 bases, with 9 bases between them. The CDR3 loop spans 13 amino acids. The CDR3 nucleotides are TGTGCCAGTAGTAAGACGGGGTATTCACCCCTCCACTTT. This translates into CASSKTGYSPLHF.

V and J are TRBV5-4 and TRBJ2-7; 8 bases fit TRBD2. The CDR3 runs to 14 residues. The germline V gene has CDR1 SGHNT and CDR2 YYREEE (reference sequence). The J segment lost 4 bases and the V segment lost 2 bases, leaving 5 bases of the junction unmatched. CDR3 in amino acids: CASSLAGEYYEQYF. CDR3 DNA: TGTGCCAGCAGCTTAGCGGGAGAATATTACGAGCAGTACTTC.

V is TRBV6-6 and J is TRBJ2-2; the D is unclear. The germline CDR1 and CDR2 sequences are MNHNY and SVGAGI (reference sequence). V was clipped by 10 bases and J by 6 bases, with 6 bases between them. The length of the CDR3 is 10 residues. CDR3 DNA sequence: TGTGCCACCTTGTCCGGGGAGCTGTTTTTT. As protein: CATLSGELFF.

This sequence joins TRBV9 and TRBJ2-1, with TRBD1 matching over 8 bases. The CDR3 is 15 residues long. In germline, CDR1 is SGDLS, CDR2 YYNGEE. The J segment lost 0 bases and the V segment lost 6 bases, leaving 5 bases of the junction unmatched. The CDR3: CASTRTGSSYNEQFF. The CDR3 bases are TGTGCCAGCACCCGGACAGGGAGCTCCTACAATGAGCAGTTCTTC. Full variable domain (outside the CDR3, taken from reference TRBV9 and TRBJ2-1): DSGVTQTPKHLITATGQRVTLRCSPRSGDLSVYWYQQSLDQGLQFLIQYYNGEERAKGNILERFSAQQFPDLHSELNLSSLELGDSALYFCASTRTGSSYNEQFFGPGTRLTVL.

The gene calls are TRBV6-2 or TRBV6-3 and TRBJ2-5; 9 bases map to TRBD2. Per the germline V gene, CDR1 is MNHEY and CDR2 is SVGEGT. With V trimmed by 6 bases and J by 6 bases, 11 bases remained unmatched. This CDR3 has 15 residues. This CDR3 reads CASSRTSVGWQTQYF. As DNA, the CDR3 is TGTGCCAGCAGCCGGACTAGCGTCGGATGGCAGACCCAGTACTTC.